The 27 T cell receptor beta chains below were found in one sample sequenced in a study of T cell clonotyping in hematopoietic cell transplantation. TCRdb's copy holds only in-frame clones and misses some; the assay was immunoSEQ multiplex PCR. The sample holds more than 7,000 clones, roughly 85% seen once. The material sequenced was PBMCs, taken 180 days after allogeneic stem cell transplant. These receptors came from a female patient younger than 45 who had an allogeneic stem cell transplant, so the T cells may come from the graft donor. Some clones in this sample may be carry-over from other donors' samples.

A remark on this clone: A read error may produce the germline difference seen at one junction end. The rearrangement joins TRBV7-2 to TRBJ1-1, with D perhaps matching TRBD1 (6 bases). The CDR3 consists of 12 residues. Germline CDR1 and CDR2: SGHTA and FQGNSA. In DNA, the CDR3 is TGTGCCAGCAGCCGGGGGGGCACTGAAACTTTCTTT. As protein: CASSRGGTETFF.

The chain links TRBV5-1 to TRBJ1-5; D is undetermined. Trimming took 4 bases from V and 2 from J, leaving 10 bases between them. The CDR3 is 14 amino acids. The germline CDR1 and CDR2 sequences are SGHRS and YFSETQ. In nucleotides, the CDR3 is TGCGCCAGCAGCGCGGACGGAGGCAATCAGCCCCAGCATTTT. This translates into CASSADGGNQPQHF.

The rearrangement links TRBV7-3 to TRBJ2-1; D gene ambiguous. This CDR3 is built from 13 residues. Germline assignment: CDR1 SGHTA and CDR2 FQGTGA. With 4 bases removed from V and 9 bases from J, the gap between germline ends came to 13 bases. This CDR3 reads CASSSSSGSEQFF. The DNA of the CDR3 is TGTGCCAGCAGCTCCTCGAGTGGTAGTGAGCAGTTCTTC.

DNA of the CDR3: TGCGCCAGCAGCTCGGACGGGGGTAATCAGCCCCAGCATTTT. The encoded protein is CASSSDGGNQPQHF. The chain couples TRBV5-1 to TRBJ1-5; weak D call: TRBD1 (5 bases). Trimming cost V 3 bases and J 4 bases, with 11 bases left between them. The CDR3 is 14 amino acids. CDR1 and CDR2 (germline): SGHRS, YFSETQ.

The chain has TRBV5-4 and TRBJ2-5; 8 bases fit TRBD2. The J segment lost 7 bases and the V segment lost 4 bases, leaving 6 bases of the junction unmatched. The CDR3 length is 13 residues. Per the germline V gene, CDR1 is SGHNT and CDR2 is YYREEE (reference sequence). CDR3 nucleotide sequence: TGTGCCAGCAGCACAGCGGGGGTCAGGACCCAGTACTTC. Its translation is CASSTAGVRTQYF.

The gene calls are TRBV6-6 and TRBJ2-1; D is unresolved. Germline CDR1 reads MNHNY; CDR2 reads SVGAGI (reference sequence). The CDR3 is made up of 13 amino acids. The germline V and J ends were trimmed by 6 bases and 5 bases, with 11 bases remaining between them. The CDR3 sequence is CASSRPLDNEQFF. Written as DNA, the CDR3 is TGTGCCAGCAGCCGACCACTCGACAATGAGCAGTTCTTC.

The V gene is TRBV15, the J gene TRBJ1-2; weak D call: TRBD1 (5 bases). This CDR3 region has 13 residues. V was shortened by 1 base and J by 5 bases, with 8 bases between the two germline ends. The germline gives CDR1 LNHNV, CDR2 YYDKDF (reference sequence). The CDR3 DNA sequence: TGTGCCACCAGCAGAGGAGGGGCGTATGGCTACACCTTC. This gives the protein CATSRGGAYGYTF.

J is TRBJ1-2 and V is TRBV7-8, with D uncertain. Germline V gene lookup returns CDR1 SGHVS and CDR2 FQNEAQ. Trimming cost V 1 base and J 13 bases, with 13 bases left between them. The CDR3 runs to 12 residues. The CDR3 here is CASSLDGPAPTF. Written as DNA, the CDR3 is TGTGCCAGCAGCTTAGATGGGCCAGCTCCCACCTTC.

For the CDR3, the DNA is TGTGCCAGCAGCCAAGGGCAGGGGGTTGACAACCGGGAGCTGTTTTTT. Residues: CASSQGQGVDNRELFF. The chain uses TRBV7-3 and TRBJ2-2, with TRBD1 identical over 7 bases. CDR3 size: 16 residues. J was trimmed by 9 bases and V by 5 bases; bases with no gene match: 15. Germline CDR1 is SGHTA and CDR2 is FQGTGA. The variable domain in full, with the rest retrieved from reference TRBV7-3 and TRBJ2-2, is GAGVSQTPSNKVTEKGKYVELRCDPISGHTALYWYRQSLGQGPEFLIYFQGTGAADDSGLPNDRFFAVRPEGSVSTLKIQRTERGDSAVYLCASSQGQGVDNRELFFGEGSRLTVL.

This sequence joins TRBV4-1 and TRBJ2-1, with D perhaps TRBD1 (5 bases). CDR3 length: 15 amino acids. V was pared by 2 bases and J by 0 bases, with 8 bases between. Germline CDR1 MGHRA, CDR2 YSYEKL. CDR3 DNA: TGCGCCAGCAGCCAATGGGGCAACTCCTACAATGAGCAGTTCTTC. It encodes CASSQWGNSYNEQFF.

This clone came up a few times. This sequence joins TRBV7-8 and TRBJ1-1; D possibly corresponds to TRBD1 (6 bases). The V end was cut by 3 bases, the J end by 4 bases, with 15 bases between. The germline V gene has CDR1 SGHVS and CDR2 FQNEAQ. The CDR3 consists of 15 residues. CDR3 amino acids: CASSFNGGASTEAFF. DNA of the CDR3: TGTGCCAGCAGCTTCAATGGGGGCGCAAGCACTGAAGCTTTCTTT. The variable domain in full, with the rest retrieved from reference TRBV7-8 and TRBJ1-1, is GAGVSQSPRYKVAKRGQDVALRCDPISGHVSLFWYQQALGQGPEFLTYFQNEAQLDKSGLPSDRFFAERPEGSVSTLKIQRTQQEDSAVYLCASSFNGGASTEAFFGQGTRLTVV.

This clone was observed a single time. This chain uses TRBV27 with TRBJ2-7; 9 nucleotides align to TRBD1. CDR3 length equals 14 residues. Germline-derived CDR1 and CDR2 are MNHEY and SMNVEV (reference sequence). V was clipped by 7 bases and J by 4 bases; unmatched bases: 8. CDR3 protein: CASNHGDRVYEQYF. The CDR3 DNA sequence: TGTGCCAGCAATCACGGGGACAGGGTGTACGAGCAGTACTTC.

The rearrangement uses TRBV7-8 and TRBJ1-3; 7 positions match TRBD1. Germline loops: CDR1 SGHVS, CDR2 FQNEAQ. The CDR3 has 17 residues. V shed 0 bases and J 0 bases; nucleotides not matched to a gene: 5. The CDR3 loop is CASSLAEGANSGNTIYF. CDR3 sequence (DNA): TGTGCCAGCAGCTTAGCGGAGGGGGCGAACTCTGGAAACACCATATATTTT.

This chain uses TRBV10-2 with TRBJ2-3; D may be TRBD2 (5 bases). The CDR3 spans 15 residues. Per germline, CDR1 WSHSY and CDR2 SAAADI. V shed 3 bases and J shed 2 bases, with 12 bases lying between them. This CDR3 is CASSDRGSSTDTQYF. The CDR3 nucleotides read TGCGCCAGCAGTGATCGGGGTAGCTCCACAGATACGCAGTATTTT.

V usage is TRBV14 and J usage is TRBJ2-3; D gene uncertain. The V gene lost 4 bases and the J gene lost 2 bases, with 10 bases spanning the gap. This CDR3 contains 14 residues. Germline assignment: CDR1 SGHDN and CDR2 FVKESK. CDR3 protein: CASSRLGTTDTQYF. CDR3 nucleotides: TGTGCCAGCAGCCGCCTCGGCACCACAGATACGCAGTATTTT.

This CDR3 reads CASSPTGGGRETQYF. The CDR3 nucleotides are TGTGCCAGCAGCCCAACAGGGGGGGGACGGGAGACCCAGTACTTC. The rearrangement uses TRBV7-7 and TRBJ2-5, with D maybe TRBD1 (8 bases). Trimming pared 5 bases from V and 5 bases from J, leaving 18 bases between. There are 15 residues in the CDR3. Looked up from germline, CDR1 is SSHAT and CDR2 is FNYEAQ (reference sequence).

The CDR3 reads CASRFWPAGTGELFF. The DNA of the CDR3 is TGTGCCAGTAGATTCTGGCCGGCGGGCACCGGGGAGCTGTTTTTT. This chain links TRBV19 with TRBJ2-2; possibly TRBD2 for D (5 bases). The CDR3 is 15 amino acids. Between the trimmed V and J ends, which lost 6 bases and 4 bases, there was a span of 15 bases. Germline assignment: CDR1 LNHDA and CDR2 SQIVND (reference sequence).

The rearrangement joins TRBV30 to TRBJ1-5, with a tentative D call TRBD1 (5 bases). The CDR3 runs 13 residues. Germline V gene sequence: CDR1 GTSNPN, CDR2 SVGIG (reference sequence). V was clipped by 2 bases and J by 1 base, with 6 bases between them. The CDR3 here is CAWSRDSNQPQHF. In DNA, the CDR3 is TGTGCCTGGAGTAGGGACAGCAATCAGCCCCAGCATTTT.

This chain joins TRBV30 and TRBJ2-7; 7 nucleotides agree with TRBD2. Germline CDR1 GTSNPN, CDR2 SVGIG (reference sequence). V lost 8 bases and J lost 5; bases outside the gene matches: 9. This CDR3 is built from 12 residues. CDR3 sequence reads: CASRTRSNEQYF. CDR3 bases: TGTGCCAGTCGGACTAGATCGAACGAGCAGTACTTC.

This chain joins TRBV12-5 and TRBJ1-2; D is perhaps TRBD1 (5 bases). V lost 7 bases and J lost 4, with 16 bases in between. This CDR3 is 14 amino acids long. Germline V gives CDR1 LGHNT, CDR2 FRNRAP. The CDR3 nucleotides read TGTGCTAGTGTTGCAGGGACCCTTTTCTATGGCTACACCTTC. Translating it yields CASVAGTLFYGYTF.

In DNA form, the CDR3 reads TGTGCCAGCAGCCGGAGAAACACCATATATTTT. The encoded protein is CASSRRNTIYF. This chain joins TRBV7-2 and TRBJ1-3, with D unresolved. Trimming took 5 bases from V and 5 from J, leaving 4 bases between them. The CDR3 has 11 residues. Germline V gives CDR1 SGHTA, CDR2 FQGNSA.

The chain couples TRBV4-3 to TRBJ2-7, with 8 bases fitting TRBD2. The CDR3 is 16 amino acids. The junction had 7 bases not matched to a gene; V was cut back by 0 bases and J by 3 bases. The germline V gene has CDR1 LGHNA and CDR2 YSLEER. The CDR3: CASSQDRRTSIYEQYF. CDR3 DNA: TGCGCCAGCAGCCAAGATCGACGGACTAGCATCTACGAGCAGTACTTC.

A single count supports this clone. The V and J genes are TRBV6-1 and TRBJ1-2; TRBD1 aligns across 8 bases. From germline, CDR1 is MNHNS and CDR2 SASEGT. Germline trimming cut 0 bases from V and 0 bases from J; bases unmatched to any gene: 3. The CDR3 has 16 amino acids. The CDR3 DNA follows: TGTGCCAGCAGTGAAGCCGGGACAGGCTCTAACTATGGCTACACCTTC. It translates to CASSEAGTGSNYGYTF.

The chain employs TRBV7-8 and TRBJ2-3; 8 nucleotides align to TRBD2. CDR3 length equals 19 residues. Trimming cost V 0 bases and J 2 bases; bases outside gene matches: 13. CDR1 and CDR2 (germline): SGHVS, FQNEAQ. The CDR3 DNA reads TGTGCCAGCAGCTTAGCGGGATCAGATAGCGGGGAGTTCACAGATACGCAGTATTTT. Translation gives CASSLAGSDSGEFTDTQYF.

CDR3 DNA sequence: TGCGCCAGCAGCCCAGGACAGGGTTCCTACGAGCAGTACTTC. Its protein is CASSPGQGSYEQYF. The chain combines TRBV4-1 with TRBJ2-7; 8 nucleotides match TRBD1. V shed 4 bases, J shed 1 base, and the junction held 3 bases outside the gene matches. The germline CDR1 and CDR2 sequences are MGHRA and YSYEKL. This CDR3 is built from 14 residues.

CDR3 sequence: CASSLEAGSANEQFF. The CDR3 DNA reads as TGCGCCAGCAGCTTGGAGGCAGGGTCCGCCAATGAGCAGTTCTTC. V and J are TRBV5-1 and TRBJ2-1, with D possibly matching TRBD1 (5 bases). CDR1 SGHRS and CDR2 YFSETQ come from the germline V gene. The CDR3 length is 15 residues. V dropped 0 bases and J dropped 6 bases, with 13 bases sitting between them. The full variable domain, with the rest looked up from reference TRBV5-1 and TRBJ2-1, is KAGVTQTPRYLIKTRGQQVTLSCSPISGHRSVSWYQQTPGQGLQFLFEYFSETQRNKGNFPGRFSGRQFSNSRSEMNVSTLELGDSALYLCASSLEAGSANEQFFGPGTRLTVL.

The CDR3 DNA is TGTGCCAGCAGCGCCTCTCGGGGCTACACCTTC. Translated, it gives CASSASRGYTF. V is TRBV7-2 and J is TRBJ1-2; D remains ambiguous. Trimming took off 5 bases at V and 8 bases at J, with 9 bases between the two ends. This CDR3 spans 11 amino acids. Per germline, CDR1 SGHTA and CDR2 FQGNSA.